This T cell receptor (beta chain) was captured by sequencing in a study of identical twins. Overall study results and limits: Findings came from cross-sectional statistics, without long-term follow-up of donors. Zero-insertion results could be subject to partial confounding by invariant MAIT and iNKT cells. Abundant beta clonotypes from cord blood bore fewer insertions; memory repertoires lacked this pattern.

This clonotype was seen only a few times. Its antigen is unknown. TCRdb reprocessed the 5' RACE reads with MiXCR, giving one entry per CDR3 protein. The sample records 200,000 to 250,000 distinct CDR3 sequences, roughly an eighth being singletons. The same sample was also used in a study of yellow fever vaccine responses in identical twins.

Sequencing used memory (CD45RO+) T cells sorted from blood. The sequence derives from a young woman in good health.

The CDR3 here is CSVSQGMSTSEQFF. CDR3 DNA: TGCAGCGTTTCCCAGGGTATGTCTACAAGTGAGCAGTTCTTC. The V and J genes are TRBV29-1 and TRBJ2-1; perhaps TRBD1 as D (5 bases). The CDR3 is 14 residues long. The V end lost 5 bases, the J end lost 9 bases, and 20 bases lay between the germline ends. Germline assignment: CDR1 SQVTM and CDR2 ANQGSEA.